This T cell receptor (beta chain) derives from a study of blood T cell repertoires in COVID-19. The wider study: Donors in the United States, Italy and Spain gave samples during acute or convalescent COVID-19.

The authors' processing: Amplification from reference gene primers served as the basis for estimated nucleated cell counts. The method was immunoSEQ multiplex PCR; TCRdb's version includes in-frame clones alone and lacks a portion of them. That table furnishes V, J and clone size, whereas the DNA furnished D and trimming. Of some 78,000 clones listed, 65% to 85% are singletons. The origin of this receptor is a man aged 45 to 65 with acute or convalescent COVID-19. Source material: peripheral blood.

The CDR3 is CAGKIGTSGRYNEQFF. The CDR3 nucleotides are TGTGCCGGCAAAATTGGGACTAGCGGACGCTACAATGAGCAGTTCTTC. The rearrangement links TRBV30 to TRBJ2-1, with TRBD2 identical over 11 bases. V was pared by 8 bases and J by 3 bases, with 12 bases of the junction left unmatched. The germline CDR1 and CDR2 sequences are GTSNPN and SVGIG (reference sequence). CDR3 length equals 16 residues.